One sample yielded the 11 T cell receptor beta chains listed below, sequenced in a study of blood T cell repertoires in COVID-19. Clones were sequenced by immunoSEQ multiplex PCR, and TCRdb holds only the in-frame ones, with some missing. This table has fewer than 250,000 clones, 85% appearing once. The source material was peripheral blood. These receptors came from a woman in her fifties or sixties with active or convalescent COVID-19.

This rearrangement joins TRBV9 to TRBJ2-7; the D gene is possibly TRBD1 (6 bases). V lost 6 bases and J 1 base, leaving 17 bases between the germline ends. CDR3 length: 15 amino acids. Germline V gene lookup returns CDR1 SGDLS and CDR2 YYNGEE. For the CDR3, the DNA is TGTGCCAGCACCCCGTGGGACATACCATCCTACGAGCAGTACTTC. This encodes CASTPWDIPSYEQYF.

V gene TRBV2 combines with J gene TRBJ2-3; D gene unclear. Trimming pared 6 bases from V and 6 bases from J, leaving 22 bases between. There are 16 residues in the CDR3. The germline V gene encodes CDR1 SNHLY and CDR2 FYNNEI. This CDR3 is CASSPQTLTASDTQYF. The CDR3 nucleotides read TGTGCCAGCAGCCCACAGACACTCACAGCCTCGGATACGCAGTATTTT.

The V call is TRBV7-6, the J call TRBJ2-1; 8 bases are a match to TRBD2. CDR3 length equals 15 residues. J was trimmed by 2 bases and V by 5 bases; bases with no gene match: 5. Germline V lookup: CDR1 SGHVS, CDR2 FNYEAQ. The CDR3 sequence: CASSPSGGAYNEQFF. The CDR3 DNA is TGTGCCAGCAGCCCGAGCGGGGGAGCCTACAATGAGCAGTTCTTC.

This chain's CDR3 is CASSLAGGDSYTF. The CDR3, as DNA: TGTGCCAGCAGCTTAGCTGGGGGGGACAGCTACACCTTC. This chain links TRBV7-9 with TRBJ1-2; weak D call: TRBD1 (6 bases). Per the germline V gene, CDR1 is SEHNR and CDR2 is FQNEAQ (reference sequence). Trimming cost V 0 bases and J 9 bases, with 11 bases left between them. There are 13 residues in the CDR3.

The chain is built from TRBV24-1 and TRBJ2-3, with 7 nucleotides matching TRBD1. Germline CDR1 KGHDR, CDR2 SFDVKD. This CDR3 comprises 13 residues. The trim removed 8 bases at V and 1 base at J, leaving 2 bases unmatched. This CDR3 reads CATKGGGTDTQYF. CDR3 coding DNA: TGTGCCACCAAAGGGGGCGGCACAGATACGCAGTATTTT.

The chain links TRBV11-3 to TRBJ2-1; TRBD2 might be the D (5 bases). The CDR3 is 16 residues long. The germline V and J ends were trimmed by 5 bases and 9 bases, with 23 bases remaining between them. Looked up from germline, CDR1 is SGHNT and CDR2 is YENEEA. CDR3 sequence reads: CASSPAGRLPFGEQFF. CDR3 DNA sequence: TGTGCCAGCAGCCCCGCTGGGAGACTCCCCTTTGGTGAGCAGTTCTTC.

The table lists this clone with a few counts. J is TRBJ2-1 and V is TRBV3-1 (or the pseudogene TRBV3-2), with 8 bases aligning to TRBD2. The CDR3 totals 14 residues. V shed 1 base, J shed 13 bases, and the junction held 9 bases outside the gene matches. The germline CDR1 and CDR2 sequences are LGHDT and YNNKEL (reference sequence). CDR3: CASSQVTSGRSQFF. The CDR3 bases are TGTGCCAGCAGCCAAGTGACGAGCGGGAGATCTCAGTTCTTC.

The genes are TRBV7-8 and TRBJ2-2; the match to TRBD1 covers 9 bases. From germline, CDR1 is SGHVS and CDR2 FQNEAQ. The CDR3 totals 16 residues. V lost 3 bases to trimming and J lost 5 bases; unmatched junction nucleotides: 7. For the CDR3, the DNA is TGTGCCAGCAGCTTTCCCGGGACAGGGAATACCGGGGAGCTGTTTTTT. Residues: CASSFPGTGNTGELFF.

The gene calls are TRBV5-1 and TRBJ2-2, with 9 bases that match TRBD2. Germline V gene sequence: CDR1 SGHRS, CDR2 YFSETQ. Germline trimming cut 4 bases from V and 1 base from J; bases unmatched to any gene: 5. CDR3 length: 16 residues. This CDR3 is CASSMSGGRNTGELFF. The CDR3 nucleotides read TGCGCCAGCAGCATGAGCGGGGGGCGGAACACCGGGGAGCTGTTTTTT.

The DNA for the CDR3 is TGTGCCAGCAGCCCGGGACAGGCGAACACCGGGGAGCTGTTTTTT. Translated, it gives CASSPGQANTGELFF. The chain has TRBV7-6 and TRBJ2-2, with 8 bases fitting TRBD1. In germline, CDR1 is SGHVS, CDR2 FNYEAQ. With V trimmed by 5 bases and J by 0 bases, 2 bases remained unmatched. This CDR3 contains 15 residues.

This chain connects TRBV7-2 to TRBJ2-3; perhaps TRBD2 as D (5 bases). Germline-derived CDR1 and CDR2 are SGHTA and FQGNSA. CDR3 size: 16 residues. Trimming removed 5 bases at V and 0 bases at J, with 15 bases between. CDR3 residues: CASSDGLSASTDTQYF. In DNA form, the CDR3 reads TGTGCCAGCAGCGACGGACTTTCTGCTAGCACAGATACGCAGTATTTT.